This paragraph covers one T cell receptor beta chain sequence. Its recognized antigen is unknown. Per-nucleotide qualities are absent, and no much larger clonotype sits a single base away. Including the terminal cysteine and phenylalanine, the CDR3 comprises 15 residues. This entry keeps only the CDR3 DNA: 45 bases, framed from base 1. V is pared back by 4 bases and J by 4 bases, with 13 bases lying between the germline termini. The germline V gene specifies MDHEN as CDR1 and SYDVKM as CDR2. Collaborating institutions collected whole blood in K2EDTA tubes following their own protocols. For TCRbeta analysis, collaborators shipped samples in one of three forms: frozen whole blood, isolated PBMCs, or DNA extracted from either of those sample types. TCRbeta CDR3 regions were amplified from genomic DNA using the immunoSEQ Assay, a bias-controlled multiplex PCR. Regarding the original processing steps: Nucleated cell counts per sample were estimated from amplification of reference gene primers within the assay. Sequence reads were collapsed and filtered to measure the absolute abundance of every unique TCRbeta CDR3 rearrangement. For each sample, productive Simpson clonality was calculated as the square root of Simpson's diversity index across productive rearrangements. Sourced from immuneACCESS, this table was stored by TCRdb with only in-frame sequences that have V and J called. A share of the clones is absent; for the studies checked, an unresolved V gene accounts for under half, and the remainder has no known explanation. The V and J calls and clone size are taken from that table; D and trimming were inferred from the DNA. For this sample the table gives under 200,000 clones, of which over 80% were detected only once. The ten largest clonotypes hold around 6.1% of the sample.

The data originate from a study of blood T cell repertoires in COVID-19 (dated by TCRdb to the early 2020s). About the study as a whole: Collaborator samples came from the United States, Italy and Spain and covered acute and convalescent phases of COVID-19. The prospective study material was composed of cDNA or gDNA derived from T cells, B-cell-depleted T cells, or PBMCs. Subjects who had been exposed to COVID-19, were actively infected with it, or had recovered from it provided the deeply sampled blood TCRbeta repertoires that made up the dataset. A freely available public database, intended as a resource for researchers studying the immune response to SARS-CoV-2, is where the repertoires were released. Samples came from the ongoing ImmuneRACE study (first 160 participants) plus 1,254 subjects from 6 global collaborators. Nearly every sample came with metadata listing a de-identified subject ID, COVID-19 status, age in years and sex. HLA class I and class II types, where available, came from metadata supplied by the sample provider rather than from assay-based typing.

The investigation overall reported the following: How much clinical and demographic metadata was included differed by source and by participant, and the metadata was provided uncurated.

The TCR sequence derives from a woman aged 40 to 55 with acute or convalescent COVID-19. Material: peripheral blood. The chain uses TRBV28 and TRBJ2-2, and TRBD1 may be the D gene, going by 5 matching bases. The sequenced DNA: TGTGCCAGCAGTTCCCCCTCGACAGTCACCGGGGAGCTGTTTTTT. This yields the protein CASSSPSTVTGELFF.